A selection of T cell receptor beta chains follows, all from one sample in a study of radiation and T cells in renal cell carcinoma. Generated by immunoSEQ multiplex PCR, the TCRdb table keeps only in-frame clones and is missing some. This sample has more than 95,000 clones, with around 83% found just once. This sample comprised blood, obtained from a patient whose treatment included radiotherapy and nephrectomy. The receptors stem from a woman between 55 and 75 years old with renal cell carcinoma. CDR3s include the opening cysteine and the closing phenylalanine or tryptophan. Each record gives: CDR3 DNA, CDR3 protein, D gene, J gene, V gene, clone size. A D gene is named only where the DNA matches it firmly. Rows may omit the clone size; those that give it use once, few, many or a size class.

CDR3nt: TGTGCCAGCACCCTTCCGGGGGATGAGCAGTTCTTC; CDR3aa: CASTLPGDEQFF; d_gene: NA; j_gene: TRBJ2-1; v_gene: TRBV7-2; abundance: NA
CDR3nt: TGTGCCAGCAGCTCGGGACTAACCTACGAGCAGTACTTC; CDR3aa: CASSSGLTYEQYF; d_gene: TRBD2; j_gene: TRBJ2-7; v_gene: TRBV7-2; abundance: NA
CDR3nt: TGTGCCAGCAGCTTGGCCTTCGCAGGGTATGGCTACACCTTC; CDR3aa: CASSLAFAGYGYTF; d_gene: NA; j_gene: TRBJ1-2; v_gene: TRBV5-5; abundance: NA
CDR3nt: TGTGCCAGTATAATCCAGGGGAGGAACACTGAAGCTTTCTTT; CDR3aa: CASIIQGRNTEAFF; d_gene: NA; j_gene: TRBJ1-1; v_gene: TRBV19; abundance: NA
CDR3nt: TGTGCTAGCAGCTTTGAGCCCGGTGCCCGGGAGACCCAGTACTTC; CDR3aa: CASSFEPGARETQYF; d_gene: NA; j_gene: TRBJ2-5; v_gene: TRBV7-7; abundance: NA
CDR3nt: TGTGCCAGCAGTGAAGCGGGACAGGGGGCCATTCCCCCCCAAGAGACCCAGTACTTC; CDR3aa: CASSEAGQGAIPPQETQYF; d_gene: TRBD1; j_gene: TRBJ2-5; v_gene: TRBV6-1; abundance: NA
CDR3nt: TGTGCCAGCAGTTACGCATACGGACAGGGTAGGAATGAGCAGTTCTTC; CDR3aa: CASSYAYGQGRNEQFF; d_gene: TRBD1; j_gene: TRBJ2-1; v_gene: TRBV6-5; abundance: NA
CDR3nt: TGTGCCAGCAGCTTAAAAGATACGCAGTATTTT; CDR3aa: CASSLKDTQYF; d_gene: NA; j_gene: TRBJ2-3; v_gene: TRBV11-2; abundance: NA
CDR3nt: TGTGCCAGTAGTATTATAGGGGCCTCCTACGAGCAGTACTTC; CDR3aa: CASSIIGASYEQYF; d_gene: NA; j_gene: TRBJ2-7; v_gene: TRBV19; abundance: NA
CDR3nt: TGTGCCAGCAGCTTCCTAGCGGCACCCTACGAGCAGTACTTC; CDR3aa: CASSFLAAPYEQYF; d_gene: TRBD2; j_gene: TRBJ2-7; v_gene: TRBV13; abundance: NA
CDR3nt: TGCGCCAGCAGCCACGGGACGTCTGCTAACTATGGCTACACCTTC; CDR3aa: CASSHGTSANYGYTF; d_gene: NA; j_gene: TRBJ1-2; v_gene: TRBV5-1; abundance: NA
CDR3nt: TGCGCCAGCAGCAGGATGGGAGATCAGCCCCAGCATTTT; CDR3aa: CASSRMGDQPQHF; d_gene: NA; j_gene: TRBJ1-5; v_gene: TRBV5-1; abundance: NA
CDR3nt: TGCGCCAGCAGCCAAGGACGTGGTGGTGAAAAACTGTTTTTT; CDR3aa: CASSQGRGGEKLFF; d_gene: NA; j_gene: TRBJ1-4; v_gene: TRBV4-1; abundance: NA
CDR3nt: TGTGCCAGCTCACCATTGCGGGCAGCGGCCGGGGACACCATATATTTT; CDR3aa: CASSPLRAAAGDTIYF; d_gene: NA; j_gene: TRBJ1-3; v_gene: TRBV18; abundance: NA
CDR3nt: TGTGCCAGCCGATTAGACGTGACTAGCACAGATACGCAGTATTTT; CDR3aa: CASRLDVTSTDTQYF; d_gene: NA; j_gene: TRBJ2-3; v_gene: TRBV28; abundance: NA
CDR3nt: TGCGCCAGCAGCCAACGGACAGGGGGATTGACTGAAGCTTTCTTT; CDR3aa: CASSQRTGGLTEAFF; d_gene: TRBD1; j_gene: TRBJ1-1; v_gene: TRBV4-3; abundance: NA
CDR3nt: TGCAGCGTTGAAGACGGGACAGGGGTTGTGCAGTACTTC; CDR3aa: CSVEDGTGVVQYF; d_gene: TRBD1; j_gene: TRBJ2-7; v_gene: TRBV29-1; abundance: few
CDR3nt: TGCAGCGTTGACCCAGCGGGAGGACGGATTGAGCAGTTCTTC; CDR3aa: CSVDPAGGRIEQFF; d_gene: TRBD2; j_gene: TRBJ2-1; v_gene: TRBV29-1; abundance: few
CDR3nt: TGTGCCAGCAGTTTTCGACAGTCGAACACTGAAGCTTTCTTT; CDR3aa: CASSFRQSNTEAFF; d_gene: NA; j_gene: TRBJ1-1; v_gene: TRBV6-1; abundance: NA
CDR3nt: TGTGCCAGCAGCCCCCTGGACAGGGTGAACACCATATATTTT; CDR3aa: CASSPLDRVNTIYF; d_gene: TRBD1; j_gene: TRBJ1-3; v_gene: TRBV11-2; abundance: few
CDR3nt: TGTGCCAGCAGCTTGCCGGGGGCAGATACGCAGTATTTT; CDR3aa: CASSLPGADTQYF; d_gene: NA; j_gene: TRBJ2-3; v_gene: TRBV5-8; abundance: NA
CDR3nt: TGTGCCAGCAGTAACACAGGGGGCCCCTACTATGGCTACACCTTC; CDR3aa: CASSNTGGPYYGYTF; d_gene: TRBD1; j_gene: TRBJ1-2; v_gene: TRBV6-1; abundance: NA
CDR3nt: TGTGCCAGACGGGGTTCACCTAGCAATCAGCCCCAGCATTTT; CDR3aa: CARRGSPSNQPQHF; d_gene: NA; j_gene: TRBJ1-5; v_gene: TRBV6-6; abundance: NA
CDR3nt: TGCGCCAGCAGCCCCCCAGGTCCTCGGGGCTACGAGCAGTACTTC; CDR3aa: CASSPPGPRGYEQYF; d_gene: NA; j_gene: TRBJ2-7; v_gene: TRBV10-2; abundance: NA
CDR3nt: TGCAGCGTGGCACAGGTTATGGACACTGAAGCTTTCTTT; CDR3aa: CSVAQVMDTEAFF; d_gene: NA; j_gene: TRBJ1-1; v_gene: TRBV29-1; abundance: once
CDR3nt: TGTGCCAGTAGTCCGTACCGGGACAGTAATTCACCCCTCCACTTT; CDR3aa: CASSPYRDSNSPLHF; d_gene: TRBD1; j_gene: TRBJ1-6; v_gene: TRBV19; abundance: once
CDR3nt: TGTGCCAGCAGGCCGTCGGGGGCGGGGACCGGGGAGCTGTTTTTT; CDR3aa: CASRPSGAGTGELFF; d_gene: NA; j_gene: TRBJ2-2; v_gene: TRBV28; abundance: few
CDR3nt: TGTGCCAGCAGCTTGCGTGGGACGTACACCATATATTTT; CDR3aa: CASSLRGTYTIYF; d_gene: NA; j_gene: TRBJ1-3; v_gene: TRBV5-8; abundance: NA
CDR3nt: TGTGCCAGCAGCGCACACCAGCATTTT; CDR3aa: CASSAHQHF; d_gene: NA; j_gene: TRBJ1-5; v_gene: TRBV5-8; abundance: NA
CDR3nt: TGTGCCAGCAGTACTTGGTACTTGACACAAAGTCGGGCCAACGTCCTGACTTTC; CDR3aa: CASSTWYLTQSRANVLTF; d_gene: NA; j_gene: TRBJ2-6; v_gene: TRBV28; abundance: NA
CDR3nt: TGTGCCAGCAGCTTAGGGACAGGGAGGTCCCTATACTTC; CDR3aa: CASSLGTGRSLYF; d_gene: TRBD1; j_gene: TRBJ2-7; v_gene: TRBV7-3; abundance: NA
CDR3nt: TGTGCCAGCAGCCGGGAGGGATCCAGCACAGATACGCAGTATTTT; CDR3aa: CASSREGSSTDTQYF; d_gene: TRBD2; j_gene: TRBJ2-3; v_gene: TRBV5-4; abundance: NA
CDR3nt: TGTGCCAGCACTCGACAGGGACTGGGGAACACTGAAGCTTTCTTT; CDR3aa: CASTRQGLGNTEAFF; d_gene: TRBD1; j_gene: TRBJ1-1; v_gene: TRBV6-1; abundance: few
CDR3nt: TGTGCCAGCAGGAACAGGGGAGCGACAGGCTACACCTTC; CDR3aa: CASRNRGATGYTF; d_gene: TRBD1; j_gene: TRBJ1-2; v_gene: TRBV6-1; abundance: NA
CDR3nt: TGTGCCAGCAGTGTTGACAGGGGCCCCCCAGATACGCAGTATTTT; CDR3aa: CASSVDRGPPDTQYF; d_gene: TRBD1; j_gene: TRBJ2-3; v_gene: TRBV28; abundance: NA